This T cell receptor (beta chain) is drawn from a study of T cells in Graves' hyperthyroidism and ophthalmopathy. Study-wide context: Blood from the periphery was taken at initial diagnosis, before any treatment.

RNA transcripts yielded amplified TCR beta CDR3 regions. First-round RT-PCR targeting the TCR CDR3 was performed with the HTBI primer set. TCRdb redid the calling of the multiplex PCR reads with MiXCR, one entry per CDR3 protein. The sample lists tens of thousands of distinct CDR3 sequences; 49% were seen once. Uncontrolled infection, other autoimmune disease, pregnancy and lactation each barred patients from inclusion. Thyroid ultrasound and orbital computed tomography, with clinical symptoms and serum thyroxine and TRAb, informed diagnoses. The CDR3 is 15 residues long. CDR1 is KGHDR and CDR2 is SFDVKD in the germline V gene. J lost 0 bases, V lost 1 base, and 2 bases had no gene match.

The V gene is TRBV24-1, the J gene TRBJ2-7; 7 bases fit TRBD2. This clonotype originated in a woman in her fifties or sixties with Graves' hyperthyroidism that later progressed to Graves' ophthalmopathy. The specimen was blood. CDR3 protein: CATSDFGGSSYEQYF. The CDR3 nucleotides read TGTGCCACCAGTGATTTCGGCGGGAGCTCCTACGAGCAGTACTTC.